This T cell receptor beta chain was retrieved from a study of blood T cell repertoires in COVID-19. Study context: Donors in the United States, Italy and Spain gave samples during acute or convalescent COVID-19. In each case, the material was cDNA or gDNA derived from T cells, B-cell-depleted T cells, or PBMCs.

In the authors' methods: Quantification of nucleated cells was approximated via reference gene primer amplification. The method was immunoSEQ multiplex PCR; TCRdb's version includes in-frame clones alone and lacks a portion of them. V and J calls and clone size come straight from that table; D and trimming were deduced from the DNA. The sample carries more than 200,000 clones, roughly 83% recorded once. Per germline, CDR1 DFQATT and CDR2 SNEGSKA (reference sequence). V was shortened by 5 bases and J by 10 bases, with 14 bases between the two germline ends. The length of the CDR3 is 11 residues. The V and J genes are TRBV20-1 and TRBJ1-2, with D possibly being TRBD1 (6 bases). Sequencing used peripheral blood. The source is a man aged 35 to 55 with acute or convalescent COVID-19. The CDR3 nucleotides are TGCAGTGCTCTGGGACAAATAGCCTACACCTTC. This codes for CSALGQIAYTF.